The table lists the clone carrying this T cell receptor (beta chain) with a few counts. No antigen is known for it. A junction end diverges from the germline sequence, so it may reflect a read error. This CDR3 comprises 16 residues. Per germline, CDR1 KGHDR and CDR2 SFDVKD. Then a second PCR, running roughly 7 to 12 cycles, was carried out with a sample-barcoded 5' primer and a J-beta primer mix. Each CDR3 protein is one row after TCRdb ran MiXCR on the 5' RACE reads. The profile shows some 1.5 million distinct CDR3 sequences, roughly 30% of them singletons. This entry belongs to a study of blood T cells in healthy people across ages. Study-wide findings and caveats: Diversity was higher, and naive CD4+ cells more numerous, in long-lived donors than in aged donors.

The receptor was derived from a woman aged 25 to 45 in good health. The V and J genes are TRBV24-1 and TRBJ2-1; 7 positions agree with TRBD1. Sequencing was done on a sample of blood. The DNA of the CDR3 is TGTGTCACCAGTGATGCCAACCCGGGACAGTACAATGAGCAGTTCTTC. The encoded protein is CVTSDANPGQYNEQFF.